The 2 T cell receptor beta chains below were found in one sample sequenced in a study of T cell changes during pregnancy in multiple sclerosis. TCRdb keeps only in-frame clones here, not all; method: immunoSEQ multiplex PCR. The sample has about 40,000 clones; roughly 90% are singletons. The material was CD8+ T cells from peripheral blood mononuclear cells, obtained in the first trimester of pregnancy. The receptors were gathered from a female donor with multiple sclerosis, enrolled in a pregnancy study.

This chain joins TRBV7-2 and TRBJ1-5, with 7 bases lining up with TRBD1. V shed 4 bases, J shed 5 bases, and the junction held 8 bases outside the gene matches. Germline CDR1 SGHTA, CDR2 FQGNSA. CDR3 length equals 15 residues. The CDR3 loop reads CASSYGRDSHQPQHF. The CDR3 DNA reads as TGTGCCAGCAGCTATGGTCGGGACAGCCATCAGCCCCAGCATTTT.

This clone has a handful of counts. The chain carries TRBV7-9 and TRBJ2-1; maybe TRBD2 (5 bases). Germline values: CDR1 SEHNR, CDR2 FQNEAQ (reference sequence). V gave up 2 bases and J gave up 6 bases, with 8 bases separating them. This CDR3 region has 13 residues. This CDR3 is CASSLLGSNEQFF. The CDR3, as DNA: TGTGCCAGCAGCTTACTGGGGAGCAATGAGCAGTTCTTC.